Following are 10 T cell receptor beta chains from one sample sequenced in a study of blood T cells in healthy people across ages. Then a second PCR, running about 7 to 11 cycles, was carried out with a sample-barcoded 5' primer and a J-beta primer mix. TCRdb recomputed calls from the 5' RACE reads with MiXCR, one row per CDR3 protein. The table includes about 1.6 million distinct CDR3 sequences, 30% to 35% detected once. The sequencing input was blood. The receptors shown here come from a young woman in good health.

In regard to this clonotype: The junction and the germline gene differ at one end; a read error may be behind it. The chain is built from TRBV12-3 or TRBV12-4 and TRBJ1-2; D is possibly TRBD1 (5 bases). The CDR3 covers 13 residues. This CDR3 is CASSFQGGYGHTF. The CDR3 region has the DNA TGTGCCAGCAGTTTCCAGGGCGGCTATGGCCACACCTTC.

The V gene is TRBV6-2 or TRBV6-3, the J gene TRBJ2-1, with D perhaps matching TRBD2 (6 bases). The CDR3 is 16 residues long. Germline lookup yields CDR1 MNHEY and CDR2 SVGEGT. Trimming cost V 3 bases and J 3 bases, with 15 bases left between them. CDR3 residues: CASSYPGTHFYNEQFF. In DNA, the CDR3 is TGTGCCAGCAGTTATCCCGGGACTCACTTCTACAATGAGCAGTTCTTC.

V usage is TRBV4-1 and J usage is TRBJ2-3; tentatively, D is TRBD1 (5 bases). V lost 5 bases and J 13 bases, leaving 19 bases between the germline ends. The germline V gene has CDR1 MGHRA and CDR2 YSYEKL. This CDR3 has 13 residues. DNA for the CDR3: TGCGCCAGCAGCACCTACAGGACATCCCCGGAGTATTTT. It yields the protein CASSTYRTSPEYF.

The J gene is TRBJ2-7, the V gene TRBV27, with 7 positions matching TRBD1. The junction had 3 bases not matched to a gene; V was cut back by 1 base and J by 3 bases. Germline lookup yields CDR1 MNHEY and CDR2 SMNVEV (reference sequence). This CDR3 has 14 amino acids. This chain's CDR3 is CASSLLGQYYEQYF. The CDR3 nucleotides read TGTGCCAGCAGTTTATTGGGACAGTACTACGAGCAGTACTTC.

The gene calls are TRBV5-1 and TRBJ2-7; 8 bases map to TRBD1. Germline CDR1 is SGHRS and CDR2 is YFSETQ. The J segment lost 3 bases and the V segment lost 2 bases, leaving 7 bases of the junction unmatched. This CDR3 spans 15 amino acids. The CDR3 DNA reads as TGCGCCAGCAGCTTAGGGCCCGGGACAGGCTACGAGCAGTACTTC. It yields the protein CASSLGPGTGYEQYF.

There are many counts of this clonotype. The rearrangement links TRBV20-1 to TRBJ1-1; unclear D gene. V was clipped by 6 bases and J by 4 bases, with 9 bases between them. Per germline, CDR1 DFQATT and CDR2 SNEGSKA (reference sequence). CDR3 size: 11 residues. Written as DNA, the CDR3 is TGCAGTGCGTGGAGGTCCACTGAAGCTTTCTTT. Protein: CSAWRSTEAFF.

On this clonotype: The junction departs from germline at one end; a sequencing error may be responsible. V is TRBV30 and J is TRBJ1-1; D is unclear. CDR1 GTSNPN and CDR2 SVGIG come from the germline V gene (reference sequence). The CDR3 consists of 13 residues. The CDR3: CAWSSDRRAEAFF. CDR3 bases: TGTGCTTGGAGTTCAGATCGAAGAGCTGAAGCTTTCTTT.

This clonotype turned up a few times. The chain recombines TRBV20-1 with TRBJ1-2; the D gene is possibly TRBD1 (5 bases). Germline CDR1 reads DFQATT; CDR2 reads SNEGSKA (reference sequence). The CDR3 has 15 amino acids. Trimming shortened V by 0 bases and J by 7 bases, and 18 bases separated the two germline ends. CDR3 loop: CSARDLGQGRGGYTF. The CDR3, as DNA: TGCAGTGCTAGAGATCTAGGCCAGGGTAGGGGTGGCTACACCTTC.

This clonotype has just a few counts. The chain has TRBV2 and TRBJ2-7, with TRBD1 matching over 7 bases. Germline CDR1 is SNHLY and CDR2 is FYNNEI. V was clipped by 6 bases and J by 2 bases; unmatched bases: 10. This CDR3 is 15 amino acids long. As DNA, the CDR3 is TGTGCCAGCAGACAGGGGAAGCAAGTAGCCTACGAGCAGTACTTC. It translates to CASRQGKQVAYEQYF.

The V and J genes are TRBV3-1 and TRBJ1-2; unclear D gene. V lost 3 bases and J 2 bases, leaving 10 bases between the germline ends. The V gene's germline CDR1 is LGHDT and CDR2 YNNKEL (reference sequence). The CDR3 totals 14 residues. CDR3 residues: CASSQGLRNYGYTF. The CDR3 DNA reads as TGTGCCAGCAGCCAGGGTCTAAGGAACTATGGCTACACCTTC.